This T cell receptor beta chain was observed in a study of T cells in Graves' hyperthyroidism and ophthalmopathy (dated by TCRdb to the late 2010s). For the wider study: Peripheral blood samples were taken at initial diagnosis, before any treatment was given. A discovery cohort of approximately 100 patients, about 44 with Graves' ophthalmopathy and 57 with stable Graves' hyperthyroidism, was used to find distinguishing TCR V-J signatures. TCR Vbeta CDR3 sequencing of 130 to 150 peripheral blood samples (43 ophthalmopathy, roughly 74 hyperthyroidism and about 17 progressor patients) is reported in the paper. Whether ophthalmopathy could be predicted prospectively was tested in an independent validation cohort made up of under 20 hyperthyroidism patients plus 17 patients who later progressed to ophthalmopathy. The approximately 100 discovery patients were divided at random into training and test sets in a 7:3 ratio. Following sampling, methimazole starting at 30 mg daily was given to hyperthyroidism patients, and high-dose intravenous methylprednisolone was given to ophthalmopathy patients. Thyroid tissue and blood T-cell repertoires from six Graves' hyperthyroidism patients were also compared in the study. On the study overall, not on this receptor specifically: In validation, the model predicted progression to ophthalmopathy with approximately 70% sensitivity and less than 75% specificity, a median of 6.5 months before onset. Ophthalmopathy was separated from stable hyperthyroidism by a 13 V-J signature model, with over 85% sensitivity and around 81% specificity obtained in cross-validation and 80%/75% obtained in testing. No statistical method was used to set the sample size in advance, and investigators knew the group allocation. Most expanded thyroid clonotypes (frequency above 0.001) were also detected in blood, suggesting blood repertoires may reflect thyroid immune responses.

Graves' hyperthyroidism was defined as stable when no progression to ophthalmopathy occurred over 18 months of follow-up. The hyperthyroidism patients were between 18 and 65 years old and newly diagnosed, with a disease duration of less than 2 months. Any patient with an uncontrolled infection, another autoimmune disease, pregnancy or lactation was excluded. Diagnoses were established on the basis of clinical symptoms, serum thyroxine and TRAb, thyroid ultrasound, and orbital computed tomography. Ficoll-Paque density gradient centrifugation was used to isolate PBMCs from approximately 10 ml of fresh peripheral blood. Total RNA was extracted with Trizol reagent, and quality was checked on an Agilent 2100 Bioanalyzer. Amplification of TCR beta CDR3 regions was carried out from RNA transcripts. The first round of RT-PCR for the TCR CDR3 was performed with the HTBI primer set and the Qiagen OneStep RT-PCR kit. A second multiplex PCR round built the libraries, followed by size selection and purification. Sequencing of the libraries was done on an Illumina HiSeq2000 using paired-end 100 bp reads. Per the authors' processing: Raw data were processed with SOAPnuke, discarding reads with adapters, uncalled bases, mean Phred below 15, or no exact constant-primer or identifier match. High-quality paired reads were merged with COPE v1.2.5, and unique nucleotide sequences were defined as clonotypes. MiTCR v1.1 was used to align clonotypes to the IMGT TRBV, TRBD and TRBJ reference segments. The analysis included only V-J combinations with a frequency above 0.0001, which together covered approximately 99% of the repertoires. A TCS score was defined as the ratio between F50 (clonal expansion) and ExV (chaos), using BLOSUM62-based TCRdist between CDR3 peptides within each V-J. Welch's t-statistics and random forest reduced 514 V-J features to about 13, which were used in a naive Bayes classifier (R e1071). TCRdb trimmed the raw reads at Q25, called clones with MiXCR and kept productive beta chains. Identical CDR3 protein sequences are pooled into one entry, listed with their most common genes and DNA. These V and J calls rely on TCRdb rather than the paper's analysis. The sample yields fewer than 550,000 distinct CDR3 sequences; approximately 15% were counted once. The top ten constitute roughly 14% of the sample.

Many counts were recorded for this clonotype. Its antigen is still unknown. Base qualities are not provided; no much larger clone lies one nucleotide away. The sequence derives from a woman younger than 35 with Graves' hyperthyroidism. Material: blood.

The CDR3 region: CASRGRRQETQYF. In nucleotides, the sequence is TGTGCCAGCAGGGGACGGAGGCAAGAGACCCAGTACTTC. The chain employs TRBV12-3 or TRBV12-4 and TRBJ2-5, with the D gene tentatively TRBD1 or TRBD2, based on 5 matching bases in each. The CDR3 spans 13 residues, from the cysteine through the phenylalanine. Only the CDR3 portion is preserved as DNA: 39 bases, with reading frame beginning at the first base. V is clipped by 6 bases and J by 2 bases, and the sequence between their germline boundaries is 10 bases long.